This T cell receptor (beta chain) was sequenced in a study of blood T cells in healthy people across ages. Then a second PCR, running roughly 7 to 12 cycles, was carried out with a sample-barcoded 5' primer and a J-beta primer mix. A single record per CDR3 protein comes from TCRdb applying MiXCR to the 5' RACE reads. The data show some 560,000 distinct CDR3 sequences, with roughly a quarter seen just once and approximately 3.3% held by the top ten. Germline V CDR1 and CDR2: SGDLS, YYNGEE. The CDR3 runs to 12 residues. V was cut by 3 bases and J by 7 bases, with 10 bases left in between. The same specimen was also included in a second study, on T cells of mothers and their children. That source notes: Per 15 ul, 1.5 ug of RNA was used, with all extracted RNA going into cDNA synthesis.

Sequencing was carried out using blood. The receptor comes from a boy between 2 and 15 years old in good health. V is TRBV9 and J is TRBJ1-2; D unresolved. The CDR3 region has the DNA TGTGCCAGCAGCGGACCTAATGGTGGCTACACCTTC. This sequence encodes CASSGPNGGYTF.